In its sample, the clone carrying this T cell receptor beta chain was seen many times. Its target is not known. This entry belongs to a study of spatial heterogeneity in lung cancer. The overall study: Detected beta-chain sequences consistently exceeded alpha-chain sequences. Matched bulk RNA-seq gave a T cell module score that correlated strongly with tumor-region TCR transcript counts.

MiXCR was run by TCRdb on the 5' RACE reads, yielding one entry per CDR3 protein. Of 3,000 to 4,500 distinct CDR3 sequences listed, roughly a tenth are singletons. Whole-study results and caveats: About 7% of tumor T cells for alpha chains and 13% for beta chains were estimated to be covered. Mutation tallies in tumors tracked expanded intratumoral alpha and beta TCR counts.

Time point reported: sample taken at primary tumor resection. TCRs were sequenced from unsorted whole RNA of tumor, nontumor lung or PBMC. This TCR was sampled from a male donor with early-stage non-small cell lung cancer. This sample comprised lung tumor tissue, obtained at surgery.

For the CDR3, the DNA is TGTGCCAGCACTCCCCCCAGGGGGGCCCAGCATTTT. Translated, it gives CASTPPRGAQHF. V is TRBV28 and J is TRBJ1-5; 7 nucleotides match TRBD1. Per the germline V gene, CDR1 is MDHEN and CDR2 is SYDVKM. The length of the CDR3 is 12 residues. The junction had 8 bases not matched to a gene; V was cut back by 7 bases and J by 11 bases.